This T cell receptor beta chain was identified during a study of cytomegalovirus exposure and HLA in healthy donors. Germline values: CDR1 SNHLY, CDR2 FYNNEI. There are 11 residues in the CDR3. V was cut by 6 bases and J by 6 bases, with 8 bases left in between. The PCR employed 60 Vbeta primers together with 13 Jbeta primers. Authors' methods: Approximately 9.9 million of 80 million to 85 million unique TCR beta chains were shared, per a later count. The data were produced by immunoSEQ multiplex PCR, yet TCRdb's version contains in-frame clones alone and is incomplete. That table is the source of V, J and clone size, and D and trimming were worked out from the DNA. The repertoire includes 110,000 to 150,000 clones, about three quarters of them detected once, and nearly 4% sits in the top ten. General study results and limits: Rarity characterized most TCR sequences, yet some public TCRs appeared in many donors. Sequencing had likely introduced a cluster of highly shared sequence variants as an artifact. The study recorded over 150 TCR beta chains that were cytomegalovirus-associated.

Points on this clone: No antigen is known for it.

The V and J genes are TRBV2 and TRBJ1-2; no clear D. Material for sequencing was PBMCs. This clonotype was obtained from a male donor in good health and CMV-seronegative. The CDR3 is CASRPRNGYTF. DNA of the CDR3: TGTGCCAGCAGGCCCAGGAATGGCTACACCTTC.